The present T cell receptor (beta chain) was sequenced within a study of radiotherapy plus CTLA-4 blockade in lung cancer. The overall study: Of the patients, 15% to 20% showed objective responses and roughly 34% attained disease control.

A note on this clone: The antigen is not known.

General study results and limits: Once radiotherapy plus ipilimumab had been given, TCR clones derived from tumor expanded in blood.

Per germline, CDR1 MNHNS and CDR2 SASEGT. This CDR3 contains 17 residues. V shed 1 base and J 7 bases; nucleotides not matched to a gene: 14. The method was immunoSEQ multiplex PCR; TCRdb's version includes in-frame clones alone and lacks a portion of them. Of fewer than 40,000 clones in the sample, 75% to 80% were seen once. Receiving focal radiation plus CTLA-4 blockade with ipilimumab were patients who had chemo-refractory metastatic non-small-cell lung cancer. Sequences were derived from peripheral blood, sampled from a patient treated with radiotherapy plus ipilimumab. The sequence was obtained from a human donor with non-small cell lung cancer that progressed on radiotherapy plus ipilimumab. This chain connects TRBV6-1 to TRBJ1-2; 8 nucleotides match TRBD1. CDR3 region: CASSEGSGTGKAGGYTF. CDR3 sequence (DNA): TGTGCCAGCAGTGAAGGGTCGGGGACAGGAAAAGCCGGTGGCTACACCTTC.